These 28 T cell receptor beta chains were sequenced from one sample in a study of CD8 T cells in Susac syndrome. The RNA input was roughly 0.45 to 1 ug, and it was reverse transcribed with random hexamers. Using its own MiXCR run on the immunoSEQ multiplex PCR reads, TCRdb lists one record per CDR3 protein. Here the sample spans some 300,000 distinct CDR3 sequences, approximately 85% being singletons. Material: CD8+ T cells from PBMCs. The receptors originated from a human donor with multiple sclerosis.

The chain is built from TRBV30 and TRBJ2-7; 7 nucleotides line up with TRBD1. J gave up 4 bases and V 2 bases, and 5 bases lay outside the gene matches. CDR1 and CDR2 from the germline V gene are GTSNPN and SVGIG (reference sequence). There are 13 residues in the CDR3. In DNA, the CDR3 is TGTGCCTGGAGTCCCGGACAGGCTTACGAGCAGTACTTC. Protein: CAWSPGQAYEQYF.

This rearrangement joins TRBV2 to TRBJ2-2, with D uncertain. CDR1 is SNHLY and CDR2 is FYNNEI in the germline V gene. The CDR3 has 14 amino acids. The V gene lost 6 bases and the J gene lost 6 bases, with 14 bases spanning the gap. The CDR3 bases are TGTGCCAGCAGAGCACCAATAGGTTCCGGGGAGCTGTTTTTT. This sequence encodes CASRAPIGSGELFF.

The chain joins TRBV29-1 to TRBJ1-2, with a tentative D call TRBD1 (5 bases). CDR3 size: 11 residues. Germline V gene sequence: CDR1 SQVTM, CDR2 ANQGSEA. Trimming took 3 bases from V and 6 from J, leaving 8 bases between them. CDR3 bases: TGCAGCGTTGATGGAGGGGATGGCTACACCTTC. It yields the protein CSVDGGDGYTF.

This clonotype was seen a few times. This chain uses TRBV4-3 with TRBJ1-5; possible D gene TRBD1, 6 bases. The CDR3 runs to 15 residues. Trimming removed 0 bases from V and 4 bases from J, with 10 bases in between. The V gene's germline CDR1 is LGHNA and CDR2 YSLEER. Here the CDR3 reads CASSQDGRGNQPQHF. CDR3 DNA sequence: TGCGCCAGCAGCCAAGATGGCAGGGGAAATCAGCCCCAGCATTTT.

The chain has TRBV11-2 and TRBJ2-3, with 8 bases aligning to TRBD2. V lost 2 bases to trimming and J lost 4 bases; unmatched junction nucleotides: 5. The CDR3 covers 15 residues. Germline V CDR1 and CDR2: SGHAT, FQNNGV. The CDR3 DNA follows: TGTGCCAGCAGCTTAAGCGGGAGTAGCGCAGATACGCAGTATTTT. This translates into CASSLSGSSADTQYF.

The V and J genes are TRBV4-1 and TRBJ2-2; 14 bases match TRBD2. The germline CDR1 and CDR2 sequences are MGHRA and YSYEKL. The length of the CDR3 is 20 residues. V shed 5 bases and J 5 bases; nucleotides not matched to a gene: 16. The CDR3 nucleotides read TGCGCCAGCAGCTCTCTCCCGTCCGGGACTAGCGGGGGTCGGACCGGGGAGCTGTTTTTT. The encoded protein is CASSSLPSGTSGGRTGELFF.

The chain has TRBV28 and TRBJ2-7, with D unresolved. Deletions cut 7 bases from V and 2 bases from J, with 15 bases between. Germline loops: CDR1 MDHEN, CDR2 SYDVKM. The CDR3 sequence is 14 residues long. This chain's CDR3 is CASTRWWSAYEQYF. The CDR3 coding sequence is TGTGCCAGCACCCGGTGGTGGTCGGCCTACGAGCAGTACTTC.

In this sample, this clonotype turned up once. This rearrangement joins TRBV7-9 to TRBJ1-2, with D hard to call. The CDR3 sequence is 12 residues long. Germline V gene sequence: CDR1 SEHNR, CDR2 FQNEAQ (reference sequence). The V end lost 1 base, the J end lost 8 bases, and 8 bases lay between the germline ends. CDR3 bases: TGTGCCAGCAGCTTAGACATGGGGGGCTACACCTTC. Translation: CASSLDMGGYTF.

The chain links TRBV6-5 to TRBJ2-2; TRBD2 aligns across 7 bases. The CDR3 spans 16 residues. V lost 0 bases and J lost 9; bases outside the gene matches: 10. CDR1 and CDR2 (germline): MNHEY, SVGAGI. The CDR3 DNA is TGTGCCAGCAGTTACTCGGCCGCTAGCGGACCTCGGGAGCTGTTTTTT. Protein: CASSYSAASGPRELFF.

Only a few counts were recorded for this clonotype. The chain joins TRBV6-5 to TRBJ1-2; the match to TRBD1 covers 7 bases. The CDR3 loop spans 15 amino acids. Germline V gives CDR1 MNHEY, CDR2 SVGAGI. V was clipped by 2 bases and J by 4 bases; unmatched bases: 7. DNA for the CDR3: TGTGCCAGCAGTTACAAAGGGGGCGGGATCTATGGCTACACCTTC. Amino acids: CASSYKGGGIYGYTF.

The chain employs TRBV14 and TRBJ2-3; 11 positions match TRBD2. V was clipped by 3 bases and J by 2 bases; unmatched bases: 4. This CDR3 spans 16 amino acids. Germline CDR1 reads SGHDN; CDR2 reads FVKESK. Here the CDR3 DNA reads TGTGCCAGCAGCCATGGGGGACTAGCGGTCACAGATACGCAGTATTTT. This codes for CASSHGGLAVTDTQYF.

The chain has TRBV29-1 and TRBJ2-1; 10 positions match TRBD2. Germline V gives CDR1 SQVTM, CDR2 ANQGSEA. This CDR3 comprises 14 residues. Here the CDR3 DNA reads TGCAGTGTGGCTAGCGGGAGATCATACAATGAGCAGTTCTTC. It codes for CSVASGRSYNEQFF.

This chain links TRBV28 with TRBJ1-1; a weak D match, TRBD1 (5 bases). Per the germline V gene, CDR1 is MDHEN and CDR2 is SYDVKM. This CDR3 contains 16 residues. V lost 4 bases and J lost 0, with 15 bases in between. CDR3 nucleotides: TGTGCCAGCAGTTCGGACAAGAGGATCATGAACACTGAAGCTTTCTTT. Its translation: CASSSDKRIMNTEAFF.

The chain is built from TRBV7-3 and TRBJ2-1, with 8 positions matching TRBD2. The CDR3 loop spans 17 amino acids. V was pared by 0 bases and J by 9 bases, with 13 bases of the junction left unmatched. Germline CDR1 is SGHTA and CDR2 is FQGTGA. CDR3: CASSLTGSSGSRSEQFF. The CDR3 nucleotides are TGTGCCAGCAGCTTAACGGGGTCCAGCGGGAGCAGGAGTGAGCAGTTCTTC.

This clonotype came up once. The chain joins TRBV15 to TRBJ1-2; 7 positions agree with TRBD1. This CDR3 is 14 amino acids long. Germline V CDR1 and CDR2: LNHNV, YYDKDF (reference sequence). Trimming took 5 bases from V and 3 from J; bases not matched to a gene: 6. The DNA for the CDR3 is TGTGCCACCAGCGGTAGACAGGGCGACTATGGCTACACCTTC. Translating gives CATSGRQGDYGYTF. The variable domain in full, with the rest retrieved from reference TRBV15 and TRBJ1-2, is DAMVIQNPRYQVTQFGKPVTLSCSQTLNHNVMYWYQQKSSQAPKLLFHYYDKDFNNEADTPDNFQSRRPNTSFCFLDIRSPGLGDTAMYLCATSGRQGDYGYTFGSGTRLTVV.

The rearrangement uses TRBV12-3 or TRBV12-4 and TRBJ1-2; tentatively, D is TRBD1 (5 bases). V was trimmed by 6 bases and J by 4 bases, leaving 18 bases between them. This CDR3 has 15 residues. For the CDR3, the DNA is TGTGCCAGCAGCCCCTTGAGGGGAAAAGGCTATGGCTACACCTTC. Amino acid sequence: CASSPLRGKGYGYTF.

The chain uses TRBV14 and TRBJ2-7; D is perhaps TRBD2 (6 bases). This CDR3 contains 14 residues. In germline, CDR1 is SGHDN, CDR2 FVKESK. The V end lost 0 bases, the J end lost 3 bases, and 9 bases lay between the germline ends. The CDR3 protein is CASSQDGGLYEQYF. The CDR3 nucleotides read TGTGCCAGCAGCCAAGATGGAGGGCTCTACGAGCAGTACTTC.

In its sample, this clonotype was seen once. V and J are TRBV9 and TRBJ1-4; TRBD1 agrees at 7 bases. The CDR3 loop spans 16 amino acids. With V trimmed by 0 bases and J by 4 bases, 6 bases remained unmatched. From germline, CDR1 is SGDLS and CDR2 YYNGEE. CDR3 sequence: CASSVEGQVNNEKLFF. CDR3 nucleotide sequence: TGTGCCAGCAGCGTAGAAGGACAGGTTAATAATGAAAAACTGTTTTTT.

This sequence joins TRBV10-3 and TRBJ1-6; 10 bases match TRBD1. V was clipped by 6 bases and J by 9 bases; unmatched bases: 8. The CDR3 has 15 residues. Per the germline V gene, CDR1 is ENHRY and CDR2 is SYGVKD. The DNA for the CDR3 is TGTGCCATCAGGATCGACGGACAGGGGGGTTCACCCCTCCACTTT. Protein sequence: CAIRIDGQGGSPLHF.

The chain joins TRBV6-5 to TRBJ1-5; D perhaps matches TRBD1 (6 bases). CDR1 MNHEY and CDR2 SVGAGI come from the germline V gene. The V end was cut by 6 bases, the J end by 1 base, with 13 bases between. The CDR3 is made up of 15 amino acids. The CDR3 DNA reads TGTGCCAGCAGCATATCAGGGGAGAGCAATCAGCCCCAGCATTTT. Its translation is CASSISGESNQPQHF.

V gene TRBV13 combines with J gene TRBJ2-1; 9 bases are a match to TRBD2. Germline V gene lookup returns CDR1 PRHDT and CDR2 FYEKMQ (reference sequence). This CDR3 spans 16 amino acids. V lost 1 base and J lost 3; bases outside the gene matches: 4. The CDR3 loop reads CASSLVGTSFYNEQFF. For the CDR3, the DNA is TGTGCCAGCAGCTTAGTCGGGACTAGCTTCTACAATGAGCAGTTCTTC.

The chain has TRBV5-1 and TRBJ2-5; the D is unclear. Germline V gives CDR1 SGHRS, CDR2 YFSETQ. Trimming removed 0 bases at V and 4 bases at J, with 16 bases between. The CDR3 has 16 residues. The CDR3 region is CASSLGGVFGSETQYF. CDR3 in DNA: TGCGCCAGCAGCTTGGGAGGCGTTTTCGGCTCAGAGACCCAGTACTTC. Full variable domain (outside the CDR3, taken from reference TRBV5-1 and TRBJ2-5): KAGVTQTPRYLIKTRGQQVTLSCSPISGHRSVSWYQQTPGQGLQFLFEYFSETQRNKGNFPGRFSGRQFSNSRSEMNVSTLELGDSALYLCASSLGGVFGSETQYFGPGTRLLVL.

V gene TRBV24-1 combines with J gene TRBJ2-1; 10 bases align to TRBD2. The trim removed 9 bases at V and 5 bases at J, leaving 6 bases unmatched. Germline lookup yields CDR1 KGHDR and CDR2 SFDVKD. This CDR3 spans 14 amino acids. The CDR3 here is CATGAGGPHNEQFF. DNA of the CDR3: TGTGCCACCGGAGCGGGAGGGCCCCACAATGAGCAGTTCTTC.

The rearrangement joins TRBV7-3 to TRBJ1-3; D unresolved. Trimming stripped 1 base from V and 0 bases from J, with 10 bases between. The CDR3 is made up of 16 amino acids. The germline V gene has CDR1 SGHTA and CDR2 FQGTGA. CDR3 DNA: TGTGCCAGCAGCTTAAAATCCGGGATCTCTGGAAACACCATATATTTT. This sequence encodes CASSLKSGISGNTIYF.

The rearrangement uses TRBV7-9 and TRBJ2-1, with no clear D. The length of the CDR3 is 14 residues. The germline V gene has CDR1 SEHNR and CDR2 FQNEAQ (reference sequence). The V end lost 3 bases, the J end lost 10 bases, and 16 bases lay between the germline ends. CDR3: CASSFATSTEEQFF. The CDR3 DNA follows: TGTGCCAGCAGCTTTGCCACCTCTACAGAAGAGCAGTTCTTC.

The chain carries TRBV28 and TRBJ2-7; 8 positions agree with TRBD1. Unmatched junction bases numbered 11, after V lost 5 bases and J lost 2 bases. The CDR3 spans 16 residues. The germline gives CDR1 MDHEN, CDR2 SYDVKM. CDR3 amino acids: CASSPLTGQVTYEQYF. The CDR3 DNA follows: TGTGCCAGCAGTCCTCTCACGGGACAGGTAACCTACGAGCAGTACTTC.

This chain uses TRBV19 with TRBJ1-2; no firm D call. Trimming took 3 bases from V and 2 from J, leaving 7 bases between them. The CDR3 covers 13 residues. Per germline, CDR1 LNHDA and CDR2 SQIVND (reference sequence). The CDR3 is CASSIGSNYGYTF. The CDR3 DNA follows: TGTGCCAGTAGTATTGGCAGCAACTATGGCTACACCTTC. Together with reference TRBV19 and TRBJ1-2, the CDR3 gives the full variable domain: DGGITQSPKYLFRKEGQNVTLSCEQNLNHDAMYWYRQDPGQGLRLIYYSQIVNDFQKGDIAEGYSVSREKKESFPLTVTSAQKNPTAFYLCASSIGSNYGYTFGSGTRLTVV.

This clonotype was counted between two and nine times. The chain links TRBV11-1 to TRBJ2-5; tentatively, D is TRBD2 (6 bases). Per the germline V gene, CDR1 is SGHAT and CDR2 is FQDESV (reference sequence). The CDR3 runs 15 residues. Trimming pared 2 bases from V and 6 bases from J, leaving 16 bases between. The CDR3 coding sequence is TGTGCCAGCAGCTTATCCGGGAGCTTAACAAAGACCCAGTACTTC. It yields the protein CASSLSGSLTKTQYF.